The source of this TCR beta chain is a study of a mutant IDH1 vaccine in newly diagnosed glioma. Clones were read by immunoSEQ multiplex PCR, and TCRdb kept only the in-frame ones, dropping some. The sample records nearly 55,000 clones, around 81% being singletons. The study's findings and limits: Altogether, approximately 93% of patients exhibited vaccine-induced immune responses.

Time point specified: week 5, during vaccination. Vaccine doses each comprised 300 ug of mutant IDH1 20-mer peptide, with topical imiquimod. In every donor, the tumor was a new WHO grade 3 or 4 IDH1-mutant, ATRX-lost astrocytoma. Trimming cost V 6 bases and J 6 bases; bases outside gene matches: 6. CDR3 length: 14 residues. Germline-derived CDR1 and CDR2 are MNHEY and SMNVEV (reference sequence). Comments on this clone: As yet, its antigen is unknown.

The chain joins TRBV27 to TRBJ1-4; TRBD1 aligns across 8 bases. The receptor was isolated from a man aged 25 to 40 with glioma. Source: PBMCs, taken from a glioma patient whose treatment included an IDH1 peptide vaccine. CDR3 sequence reads: CASRMDRVDEKLFF. The CDR3 region has the DNA TGTGCCAGCAGGATGGACAGGGTGGATGAAAAACTGTTTTTT. Variable domain in full (rest from reference TRBV27 and TRBJ1-4): EAQVTQNPRYLITVTGKKLTVTCSQNMNHEYMSWYRQDPGLGLRQIYYSMNVEVTDKGDVPEGYKVSRKEKRNFPLILESPSPNQTSLYFCASRMDRVDEKLFFGSGTQLSVL.